The 21 T cell receptor beta chains in this list originate from one sample, sequenced in a study of blood T cell repertoires in COVID-19. Generated by immunoSEQ multiplex PCR, the TCRdb table keeps only in-frame clones and is missing some. The table has over 85,000 clones, roughly 90% seen once. The specimen sequenced was peripheral blood. The receptor source for this set is a human donor with active COVID-19. The donor label of this sample is uncertain.

The CDR3 coding sequence is TGCGCCAGCAGTGAGGGGACTAGCGGGGGGCGAGAGACAGATACGCAGTATTTT. Translated: CASSEGTSGGRETDTQYF. This rearrangement joins TRBV10-1 to TRBJ2-3; 15 bases match TRBD2. V shed 2 bases, J shed 3 bases, and the junction held 6 bases outside the gene matches. This CDR3 comprises 18 residues. Germline CDR1 and CDR2: WNHNN and SYGVQD (reference sequence).

The J gene is TRBJ2-5, the V gene TRBV29-1, with 8 nucleotides matching TRBD2. Per germline, CDR1 SQVTM and CDR2 ANQGSEA. The CDR3 has 15 amino acids. V lost 3 bases, J lost 5 bases, and 11 bases stayed unmatched. The CDR3 sequence: CSVDKLAGGGETQYF. Written as DNA, the CDR3 is TGCAGCGTTGATAAGCTCGCGGGGGGTGGGGAGACCCAGTACTTC. The variable domain in full, with the rest retrieved from reference TRBV29-1 and TRBJ2-5, is SAVISQKPSRDICQRGTSLTIQCQVDSQVTMMFWYRQQPGQSLTLIATANQGSEATYESGFVIDKFPISRPNLTFSTLTVSNMSPEDSSIYLCSVDKLAGGGETQYFGPGTRLLVL.

This chain joins TRBV27 and TRBJ1-2; TRBD1 matches 7 bases. The CDR3 covers 13 residues. The ends lost 6 bases at V and 4 bases at J; junction bases unmatched: 5. The germline CDR1 and CDR2 sequences are MNHEY and SMNVEV (reference sequence). CDR3 region: CASRSTGTYGYTF. DNA for the CDR3: TGTGCCAGCAGATCGACAGGGACCTATGGCTACACCTTC.

The chain links TRBV9 to TRBJ2-6, with D possibly matching TRBD1 (6 bases). CDR3 size: 19 residues. Trimming shortened V by 4 bases and J by 2 bases, and 22 bases separated the two germline ends. The germline gives CDR1 SGDLS, CDR2 YYNGEE. The CDR3 nucleotides are TGTGCCAGCAGCTTACAGGGAAGGTCTCTTTGGACTGGGGCCAACGTCCTGACTTTC. Translated: CASSLQGRSLWTGANVLTF. The full variable domain, in which reference TRBV9 and TRBJ2-6 provide the parts outside the CDR3, is DSGVTQTPKHLITATGQRVTLRCSPRSGDLSVYWYQQSLDQGLQFLIQYYNGEERAKGNILERFSAQQFPDLHSELNLSSLELGDSALYFCASSLQGRSLWTGANVLTFGAGSRLTVL.

The chain combines TRBV5-1 with TRBJ2-7; 7 bases map to TRBD2. Germline lookup yields CDR1 SGHRS and CDR2 YFSETQ. The CDR3 runs 12 residues. V was pared by 6 bases and J by 1 base, with 1 base of the junction left unmatched. This CDR3 is CASTGGSYEQYF. The CDR3 nucleotides read TGCGCCAGCACGGGGGGTTCCTACGAGCAGTACTTC. Full variable domain (remainder filled in from reference TRBV5-1 and TRBJ2-7): KAGVTQTPRYLIKTRGQQVTLSCSPISGHRSVSWYQQTPGQGLQFLFEYFSETQRNKGNFPGRFSGRQFSNSRSEMNVSTLELGDSALYLCASTGGSYEQYFGPGTRLTVT.

This clone was detected only a few times. The rearrangement joins TRBV28 to TRBJ1-2, with 8 bases aligning to TRBD1. The length of the CDR3 is 14 residues. V lost 5 bases and J lost 8; bases outside the gene matches: 10. Germline-derived CDR1 and CDR2 are MDHEN and SYDVKM. The CDR3: CASSLTGGWKGYTF. The CDR3 DNA reads TGTGCCAGCAGTCTTACAGGGGGTTGGAAGGGCTACACCTTC.

The V gene is TRBV4-2, the J gene TRBJ2-3, with 7 bases identical to TRBD2. CDR3 length equals 17 residues. From germline, CDR1 is LGHNA and CDR2 YNFKEQ. J gave up 4 bases and V 7 bases, and 17 bases lay outside the gene matches. The CDR3 DNA is TGTGCCAGCAACACCAAGATCACTAGCGAAATAGCAGATACGCAGTATTTT. Translated, it gives CASNTKITSEIADTQYF.

This chain links TRBV6-5 with TRBJ1-2; D might be TRBD1 (5 bases). V dropped 2 bases and J dropped 8 bases, with 12 bases sitting between them. The germline gives CDR1 MNHEY, CDR2 SVGAGI. The CDR3 is made up of 13 amino acids. The CDR3 here is CASSYRQSRGYTF. The CDR3 region has the DNA TGTGCCAGCAGTTACAGACAGAGCCGGGGCTACACCTTC.

The chain combines TRBV12-3 or TRBV12-4 with TRBJ2-1, with 7 bases lining up with TRBD2. There are 13 residues in the CDR3. V lost 6 bases to trimming and J lost 5 bases; unmatched junction nucleotides: 4. This chain's CDR3 is CASSSRGDNEQFF. CDR3 nucleotides: TGTGCCAGCAGCAGCCGGGGGGACAATGAGCAGTTCTTC.

The chain is built from TRBV24-1 and TRBJ1-5, with 10 bases identical to TRBD1. CDR3 length: 17 amino acids. Germline loops: CDR1 KGHDR, CDR2 SFDVKD. V shed 2 bases, J shed 5 bases, and the junction held 8 bases outside the gene matches. The CDR3, as DNA: TGTGCCACCAGTGATTCCGGGACAGGGGATTTCGATCAGCCCCAGCATTTT. It translates to CATSDSGTGDFDQPQHF.

This clone was recorded once. This chain uses TRBV9 with TRBJ2-3; TRBD2 agrees at 14 bases. J gave up 1 base and V 3 bases, and 1 base lay outside the gene matches. The CDR3 has 16 amino acids. Germline assignment: CDR1 SGDLS and CDR2 YYNGEE. As DNA, the CDR3 is TGTGCCAGCAGCGCGGGACTAGCGGGGGGCACAGATACGCAGTATTTT. Translated, it gives CASSAGLAGGTDTQYF.

The chain links TRBV9 to TRBJ2-5; 7 nucleotides align to TRBD1. V trimming: 4 bases; J trimming: 2 bases; junction bases outside the gene matches: 8. The CDR3 runs 15 residues. In germline, CDR1 is SGDLS, CDR2 YYNGEE. Here the CDR3 DNA reads TGTGCCAGCAGCCCACAGGGGCGTAGTCAAGAGACCCAGTACTTC. As protein: CASSPQGRSQETQYF.

The rearrangement links TRBV19 to TRBJ1-1, with D uncertain. Germline values: CDR1 LNHDA, CDR2 SQIVND (reference sequence). The CDR3 has 15 amino acids. V lost 7 bases, J lost 0 bases, and 15 bases lay in between. The CDR3 reads CASTALRQLNTEAFF. CDR3 DNA: TGTGCCAGTACCGCCCTGAGGCAGCTGAACACTGAAGCTTTCTTT.

The J gene is TRBJ1-6, the V gene TRBV11-2; 8 nucleotides agree with TRBD1. CDR1 is SGHAT and CDR2 is FQNNGV in the germline V gene. V lost 5 bases and J lost 10; bases outside the gene matches: 7. This CDR3 comprises 14 residues. The CDR3 DNA reads TGTGCCAGCAGCCGAGCAGGGGGCGAGTCACCCCTCCACTTT. Protein product: CASSRAGGESPLHF.

CDR3 residues: CASSRTEDFTFGGYTF. In DNA form, the CDR3 reads TGTGCCAGCAGCCGGACAGAGGACTTTACTTTCGGGGGCTACACCTTC. The chain links TRBV7-9 to TRBJ1-2; weak D call: TRBD1 (6 bases). Trimming pared 5 bases from V and 8 bases from J, leaving 24 bases between. The length of the CDR3 is 16 residues. The V gene's germline CDR1 is SEHNR and CDR2 FQNEAQ (reference sequence).

This chain uses TRBV14 with TRBJ2-6, with D possibly TRBD1 on 6 matching bases. The CDR3 is made up of 13 amino acids. Germline CDR1 is SGHDN and CDR2 is FVKESK. The V gene lost 3 bases and the J gene lost 9 bases, with 9 bases spanning the gap. This chain's CDR3 is CASSQDSLNVLTF. The CDR3 nucleotides are TGTGCCAGCAGCCAGGACAGCCTCAACGTCCTGACTTTC.

The chain couples TRBV20-1 to TRBJ2-7; 7 bases line up with TRBD1. The CDR3 spans 11 residues. The V and J ends lost 6 bases and 5 bases, in that order; junction bases with no gene match: 4. Per the germline V gene, CDR1 is DFQATT and CDR2 is SNEGSKA (reference sequence). The CDR3 here is CSANTGDEQYF. The CDR3 coding sequence is TGCAGTGCAAATACAGGGGACGAGCAGTACTTC.

This clone was picked up one time. V and J are TRBV2 and TRBJ1-2, with D maybe TRBD1 (6 bases). The length of the CDR3 is 14 residues. The V end lost 6 bases, the J end lost 7 bases, and 18 bases lay between the germline ends. The V gene's germline CDR1 is SNHLY and CDR2 FYNNEI. CDR3 coding DNA: TGTGCCAGCAGAGAACAGGGTCCCGGGGGTGGCTACACCTTC. Residues: CASREQGPGGGYTF.

The rearrangement joins TRBV5-1 to TRBJ2-3; no clear D gene. The V gene's germline CDR1 is SGHRS and CDR2 YFSETQ. Trimming took off 4 bases at V and 0 bases at J, with 9 bases between the two ends. This CDR3 comprises 14 residues. DNA for the CDR3: TGCGCCAGCAGCAGCCGCTCGAGCACAGATACGCAGTATTTT. It specifies CASSSRSSTDTQYF.

CDR3 protein: CASRETRESTDTQYF. Written as DNA, the CDR3 is TGTGCCAGCAGGGAAACTAGAGAAAGCACAGATACGCAGTATTTT. The chain employs TRBV2 and TRBJ2-3, with D possibly being TRBD2 (5 bases). Trimming shortened V by 6 bases and J by 0 bases, and 13 bases separated the two germline ends. This CDR3 has 15 residues. Germline CDR1 reads SNHLY; CDR2 reads FYNNEI. Together with reference TRBV2 and TRBJ2-3, the CDR3 gives the full variable domain: EPEVTQTPSHQVTQMGQEVILRCVPISNHLYFYWYRQILGQKVEFLVSFYNNEISEKSEIFDDQFSVERPDGSNFTLKIRSTKLEDSAMYFCASRETRESTDTQYFGPGTRLTVL.

The V gene is TRBV7-8, the J gene TRBJ2-5, with 7 bases aligning to TRBD2. The CDR3 length is 17 residues. Trimming cost V 5 bases and J 3 bases; bases outside gene matches: 15. CDR1 SGHVS and CDR2 FQNEAQ come from the germline V gene. The CDR3 region has the DNA TGTGCCAGCAGCCAACCCACCATTAGACTAGCCGAAGAGACCCAGTACTTC. This sequence encodes CASSQPTIRLAEETQYF.